The clone carrying this T cell receptor (beta chain) was picked up a small number of times. No antigen is known for it. This specimen comes from a study of T cell repertoires in cytomegalovirus infection. Study information: Public TCR beta signatures were indicative of both CMV infection and a matching HLA type.

TCRdb re-derived calls from the reads in MiXCR, one entry per CDR3 protein. This sample has under 200,000 distinct CDR3 sequences, with 17% found just once. Between the trimmed V and J ends, which lost 6 bases and 10 bases, there was a span of 13 bases. The germline V gene encodes CDR1 MNHEY and CDR2 SVGEGT. There are 13 residues in the CDR3. The study, taken as a whole, reports: CMV carriers having the relevant HLA were flagged by cumulative public TCR beta family frequency. Ex vivo, HLA-C-restricted CMV-specific TCR beta clonotypes prevailed over the rest of the response.

The sequenced sample consisted of CD8+ T cells from PBMCs. This clonotype originated in a human donor in good health (CMV status not recorded). Some clones in this sample may be carry-over from other donors' samples. The chain recombines TRBV6-2 or TRBV6-3 with TRBJ1-6, with a weak D call TRBD1 (6 bases). Here the CDR3 reads CASSLGGLSPLHF. DNA of the CDR3: TGTGCCAGCAGCCTGGGGGGGCTCTCACCCCTCCACTTT.